The 28 T cell receptor beta chains presented below share a single source sample, sequenced in a study of long-term antiretroviral therapy in people with HIV. The run of the v3.0 immunoSEQ assay was at survey level. Produced via immunoSEQ multiplex PCR; TCRdb's table is partial and in-frame only. The sample has around 21,000 clones, roughly 90% seen once. This material consisted of unsorted PBMCs, taken 2.1 years after starting antiretroviral therapy. The receptors shown here come from a man between 18 and 29 years old with HIV.

J is TRBJ1-1 and V is TRBV6-1; D gene uncertain. Trimming took 3 bases from V and 11 from J, leaving 10 bases between them. The CDR3 runs 11 residues. The V gene's germline CDR1 is MNHNS and CDR2 SASEGT. DNA for the CDR3: TGTGCCAGCAGTGACTGGCTTTCGGCTTTCTTT. Translation gives CASSDWLSAFF.

V and J are TRBV7-9 and TRBJ2-7, with 7 bases lining up with TRBD1. The CDR3 covers 14 residues. V lost 6 bases to trimming and J lost 0 bases; unmatched junction nucleotides: 5. The V gene's germline CDR1 is SEHNR and CDR2 FQNEAQ (reference sequence). CDR3 DNA: TGTGCCAGCAGTCCGGGACAGTCCTCCTACGAGCAGTACTTC. Its translation is CASSPGQSSYEQYF.

The genes are TRBV19 and TRBJ1-4; 8 positions match TRBD1. The CDR3 is 14 amino acids. J lost 5 bases, V lost 8 bases, and 7 bases had no gene match. CDR1 and CDR2 (germline): LNHDA, SQIVND (reference sequence). The CDR3 bases are TGTGCCAGTGCCCAGGGGGCCGGCAATGAAAAACTGTTTTTT. Protein product: CASAQGAGNEKLFF.

V gene TRBV4-3 combines with J gene TRBJ1-1; D is unclear. Trimming cost V 4 bases and J 0 bases, with 21 bases left between them. Germline V gene sequence: CDR1 LGHNA, CDR2 YSLEER. This CDR3 region has 18 residues. The CDR3: CASSPGSGVSRVNTEAFF. In DNA, the CDR3 is TGCGCCAGCAGCCCCGGGTCCGGGGTTTCCCGGGTGAACACTGAAGCTTTCTTT.

The V call is TRBV7-9, the J call TRBJ1-4; D gene unclear. This CDR3 is built from 13 residues. Germline CDR1 SEHNR, CDR2 FQNEAQ (reference sequence). Trimming cost V 5 bases and J 8 bases, with 12 bases left between them. The CDR3: CASSPEVFEKLFF. CDR3 sequence (DNA): TGTGCCAGCAGCCCTGAGGTATTCGAAAAACTGTTTTTT.

The chain links TRBV25-1 to TRBJ2-1; perhaps TRBD1 as D (6 bases). V lost 4 bases and J 0 bases, leaving 7 bases between the germline ends. The CDR3 has 14 residues. Germline loops: CDR1 MGHDK, CDR2 SYGVNS. The CDR3 protein is CASSGRGSYNEQFF. The CDR3 DNA reads as TGTGCCAGCAGTGGCAGGGGCTCCTACAATGAGCAGTTCTTC.

J is TRBJ2-5 and V is TRBV6-5; D is uncertain. The end of the DNA fits TRBJ2-7 better, so the J call may be wrong. CDR3 length: 15 residues. Germline lookup yields CDR1 MNHEY and CDR2 SVGAGI. The chain's CDR3 is CASSYSQAIPYEQYF. CDR3 in DNA: TGTGCCAGCAGTTACAGTCAGGCCATCCCCTACGAGCAGTACTTC.

J is TRBJ2-1 and V is TRBV19, with 12 bases that match TRBD2. CDR1 and CDR2 from the germline V gene are LNHDA and SQIVND (reference sequence). The ends lost 4 bases at V and 4 bases at J; junction bases unmatched: 5. The CDR3 loop spans 16 amino acids. The CDR3: CASSRLAGGIYNEQFF. As DNA, the CDR3 is TGTGCCAGTAGTAGGCTAGCGGGAGGGATATACAATGAGCAGTTCTTC.

This clone was picked up a small number of times. The chain recombines TRBV6-5 with TRBJ1-1; D uncertain. Trimming pared 7 bases from V and 1 base from J, leaving 10 bases between. The germline V gene has CDR1 MNHEY and CDR2 SVGAGI. The CDR3 sequence is 13 residues long. CDR3 in DNA: TGTGCCAGCACAAAGTCAGGGAACACTGAAGCTTTCTTT. Residues: CASTKSGNTEAFF.

This chain connects TRBV4-1 to TRBJ2-1; TRBD2 agrees at 10 bases. Trimming took 0 bases from V and 9 from J; bases not matched to a gene: 8. The CDR3 is made up of 16 amino acids. CDR1 MGHRA and CDR2 YSYEKL come from the germline V gene. The CDR3 nucleotides are TGCGCCAGCAGCCAAGAGGGTGGACTAGCGGCCAGTGAGCAGTTCTTC. Its protein is CASSQEGGLAASEQFF.

V and J are TRBV27 and TRBJ1-2; no clear D gene. CDR3 length: 14 residues. The V gene's germline CDR1 is MNHEY and CDR2 SMNVEV (reference sequence). V gave up 2 bases and J gave up 2 bases, with 9 bases separating them. The chain's CDR3 is CASSLEPMNYGYTF. In nucleotides, the CDR3 is TGTGCCAGCAGTTTAGAACCTATGAACTATGGCTACACCTTC.

This clone was observed a single time. The gene calls are TRBV2 and TRBJ2-7; TRBD1 or TRBD2 may be the D gene (5 bases each). V dropped 8 bases and J dropped 2 bases, with 13 bases sitting between them. The CDR3 consists of 13 residues. Germline V gene data show CDR1 as SNHLY and CDR2 as FYNNEI. The chain's CDR3 is CASSVGTAYEQYF. The CDR3 region has the DNA TGTGCCAGCTCGGTGGGGACGGCCTACGAGCAGTACTTC.

J is TRBJ1-3 and V is TRBV7-2; 7 bases map to TRBD1. Germline V gene data show CDR1 as SGHTA and CDR2 as FQGNSA. J lost 1 base, V lost 1 base, and 7 bases had no gene match. This CDR3 comprises 17 residues. The CDR3 loop is CASSLGQGLRSGNTIYF. The CDR3 DNA reads TGTGCCAGCAGCTTAGGACAGGGACTCAGGTCTGGAAACACCATATATTTT.

This chain connects TRBV7-2 to TRBJ2-7; no clear D gene. Trimming pared 2 bases from V and 0 bases from J, leaving 8 bases between. CDR1 and CDR2 (germline): SGHTA, FQGNSA. The CDR3 spans 14 residues. The CDR3 DNA follows: TGTGCCAGCAGCTTAATACGAAGCTCCTACGAGCAGTACTTC. This translates into CASSLIRSSYEQYF.

V and J are TRBV27 and TRBJ2-4; TRBD2 matches 7 bases. The CDR3 totals 15 residues. From germline, CDR1 is MNHEY and CDR2 SMNVEV (reference sequence). V shed 0 bases and J 4 bases; nucleotides not matched to a gene: 3. CDR3 region: CASSLSWTSKNIQYF. The DNA of the CDR3 is TGTGCCAGCAGTTTATCGTGGACTAGTAAAAACATTCAGTACTTC.

This sequence joins TRBV21-1 and TRBJ1-1. TRBV21-1 counts as a pseudogene. This CDR3 is built from 16 residues. The CDR3 nucleotides read TGTGCCAGCCTCCTTCGGGGGGTCCCCGGCGAGACTGAAGCTTTCTTT. Translation gives CASLLRGVPGETEAFF.

The J gene is TRBJ1-5, the V gene TRBV18, with 7 bases matching TRBD1. The germline CDR1 and CDR2 sequences are KGHSH and LQKENI. The CDR3 loop spans 13 amino acids. V lost 1 base and J lost 8; bases outside the gene matches: 2. CDR3 in DNA: TGTGCCAGCTCACCACAGGGGGCAGAGCCCCAGCATTTT. It translates to CASSPQGAEPQHF. Looking up the rest from reference TRBV18 and TRBJ1-5 gives the full variable domain: NAGVMQNPRHLVRRRGQEARLRCSPMKGHSHVYWYRQLPEEGLKFMVYLQKENIIDESGMPKERFSAEFPKEGPSILRIQQVVRGDSAAYFCASSPQGAEPQHFGDGTRLSIL.

This clone turned up a few times. The V gene is TRBV6-5, the J gene TRBJ2-7; 8 nucleotides match TRBD1. This CDR3 spans 14 amino acids. In germline, CDR1 is MNHEY, CDR2 SVGAGI. J lost 2 bases, V lost 5 bases, and 5 bases had no gene match. The CDR3 DNA reads as TGTGCCAGCAGTACCCGACAGGGGACCTACGAGCAGTACTTC. This gives the protein CASSTRQGTYEQYF.

V gene TRBV10-2 combines with J gene TRBJ1-4, with D unclear. There are 16 residues in the CDR3. Germline CDR1 and CDR2: WSHSY and SAAADI. V lost 0 bases to trimming and J lost 6 bases, with 14 bases between them. For the CDR3, the DNA is TGCGCCAGCAGTGAGTCGATAAGCCGATGGGATGAAAAACTGTTTTTT. It yields the protein CASSESISRWDEKLFF.

The genes are TRBV20-1 and TRBJ1-3; D gene uncertain. CDR1 is DFQATT and CDR2 is SNEGSKA in the germline V gene (reference sequence). This CDR3 is 11 amino acids long. V dropped 1 base and J dropped 4 bases, with 2 bases sitting between them. The CDR3 region is CSARAGNTIYF. For the CDR3, the DNA is TGCAGTGCTAGAGCGGGAAACACCATATATTTT.

This clone was seen once. The chain has TRBV6-5 and TRBJ2-7; D may match TRBD1 or TRBD2 (5 bases each). Germline V gene lookup returns CDR1 MNHEY and CDR2 SVGAGI. This CDR3 has 13 residues. V shed 4 bases and J shed 4 bases, with 11 bases lying between them. The CDR3 DNA sequence: TGTGCCAGCAGTTGGGGGAGCGGATACGAGCAGTACTTC. Its translation: CASSWGSGYEQYF.

The rearrangement joins TRBV7-9 to TRBJ2-1; the D gene could be TRBD1 or TRBD2 (5 bases each). The ends were cut back, 5 bases at V and 14 bases at J, with 16 bases in the middle. Germline V CDR1 and CDR2: SEHNR, FQNEAQ (reference sequence). The CDR3 sequence is 12 residues long. For the CDR3, the DNA is TGTGCCAGCAGCACACCCGGGGACCGGGAGTTCTTC. Translation: CASSTPGDREFF.

V is TRBV27 and J is TRBJ2-1; 7 nucleotides align to TRBD2. J gave up 4 bases and V 4 bases, and 13 bases lay outside the gene matches. Germline V CDR1 and CDR2: MNHEY, SMNVEV (reference sequence). CDR3 length equals 17 residues. For the CDR3, the DNA is TGTGCCAGCAGTTCCAGCGGGGTCCCCCCGGGATACAATGAGCAGTTCTTC. This sequence encodes CASSSSGVPPGYNEQFF.

This chain links TRBV10-3 with TRBJ1-1; TRBD1 is a possible D gene (6 bases). The CDR3 is 13 amino acids. Trimming cost V 0 bases and J 9 bases, with 11 bases left between them. The germline V gene has CDR1 ENHRY and CDR2 SYGVKD. The CDR3 loop is CAISESRGIQAFF. The CDR3, as DNA: TGTGCCATCAGTGAGTCCAGGGGAATTCAAGCTTTCTTT.

The gene calls are TRBV29-1 and TRBJ1-1; 8 nucleotides match TRBD1. The CDR3 consists of 13 residues. Germline loops: CDR1 SQVTM, CDR2 ANQGSEA. V trimming: 6 bases; J trimming: 2 bases; junction bases outside the gene matches: 5. CDR3 residues: CSVRQGLNTEAFF. For the CDR3, the DNA is TGCAGCGTCCGACAGGGGCTCAACACTGAAGCTTTCTTT.

The chain is built from TRBV6-1 and TRBJ1-1, with D unresolved. From germline, CDR1 is MNHNS and CDR2 SASEGT. This CDR3 has 12 amino acids. Between the trimmed V and J ends, which lost 0 bases and 11 bases, there was a span of 10 bases. As DNA, the CDR3 is TGTGCCAGCAGTGAAGCCCTAGCCGGCGCTTTCTTT. Translating gives CASSEALAGAFF.

The rearrangement uses TRBV7-6 and TRBJ2-5; D may be TRBD1 (5 bases). The V end lost 3 bases, the J end lost 1 base, and 12 bases lay between the germline ends. The CDR3 contains 15 residues. From germline, CDR1 is SGHVS and CDR2 FNYEAQ. CDR3 nucleotide sequence: TGTGCCAGCAGCTTCGGCAGGGCGAGCCAAGAGACCCAGTACTTC. Its translation is CASSFGRASQETQYF.

This chain links TRBV2 with TRBJ2-2, with 7 nucleotides matching TRBD1. Germline V lookup: CDR1 SNHLY, CDR2 FYNNEI. The CDR3 has 13 amino acids. V lost 6 bases to trimming and J lost 5 bases; unmatched junction nucleotides: 3. CDR3 protein: CASRQTGTGELFF. CDR3 nucleotide sequence: TGTGCCAGCAGGCAGACAGGGACCGGGGAGCTGTTTTTT.